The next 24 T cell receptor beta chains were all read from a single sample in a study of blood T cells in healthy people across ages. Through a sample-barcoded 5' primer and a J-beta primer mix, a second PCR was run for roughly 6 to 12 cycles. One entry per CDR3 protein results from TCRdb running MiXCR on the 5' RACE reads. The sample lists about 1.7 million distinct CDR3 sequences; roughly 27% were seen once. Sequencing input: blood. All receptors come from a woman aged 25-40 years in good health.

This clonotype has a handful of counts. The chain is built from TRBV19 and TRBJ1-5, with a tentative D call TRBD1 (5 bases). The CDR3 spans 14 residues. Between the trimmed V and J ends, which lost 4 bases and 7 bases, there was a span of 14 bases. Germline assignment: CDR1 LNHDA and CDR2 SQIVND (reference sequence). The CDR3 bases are TGTGCCAGTAGTAACTGGGGCCCGAGGCAGCCCCAGCATTTT. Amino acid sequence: CASSNWGPRQPQHF. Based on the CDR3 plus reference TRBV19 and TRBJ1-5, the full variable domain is DGGITQSPKYLFRKEGQNVTLSCEQNLNHDAMYWYRQDPGQGLRLIYYSQIVNDFQKGDIAEGYSVSREKKESFPLTVTSAQKNPTAFYLCASSNWGPRQPQHFGDGTRLSIL.

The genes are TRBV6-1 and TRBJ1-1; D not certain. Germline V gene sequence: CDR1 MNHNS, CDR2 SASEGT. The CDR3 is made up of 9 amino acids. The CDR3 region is CVVNTEAFF. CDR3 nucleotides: TGTGTTGTGAACACTGAAGCTTTCTTT.

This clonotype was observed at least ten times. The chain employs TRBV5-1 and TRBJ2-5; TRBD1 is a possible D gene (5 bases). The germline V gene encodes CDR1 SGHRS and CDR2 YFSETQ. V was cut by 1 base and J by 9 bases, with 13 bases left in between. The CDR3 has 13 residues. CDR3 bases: TGCGCCAGCAGCTTGACAGGCCTCTTGGCCCAGTACTTC. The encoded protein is CASSLTGLLAQYF.

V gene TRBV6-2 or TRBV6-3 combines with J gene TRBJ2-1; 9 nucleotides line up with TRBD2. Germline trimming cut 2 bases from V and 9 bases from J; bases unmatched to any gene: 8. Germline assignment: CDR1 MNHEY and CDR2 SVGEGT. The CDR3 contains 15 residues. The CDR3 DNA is TGTGCCAGCAGTTACGCAGGACTAGCGACTACTGAGCAGTTCTTC. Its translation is CASSYAGLATTEQFF.

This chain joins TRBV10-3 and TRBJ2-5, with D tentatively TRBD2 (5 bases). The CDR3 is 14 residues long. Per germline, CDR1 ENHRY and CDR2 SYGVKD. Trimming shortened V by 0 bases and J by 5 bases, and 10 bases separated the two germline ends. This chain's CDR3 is CAISESRAEETQYF. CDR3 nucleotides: TGTGCCATCAGTGAGTCGCGGGCGGAGGAGACCCAGTACTTC.

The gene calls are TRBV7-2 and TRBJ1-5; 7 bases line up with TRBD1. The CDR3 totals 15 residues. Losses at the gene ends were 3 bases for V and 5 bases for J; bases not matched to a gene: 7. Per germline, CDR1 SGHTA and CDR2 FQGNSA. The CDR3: CASSFRTGDYQPQHF. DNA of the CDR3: TGTGCCAGCAGCTTCCGTACAGGGGATTATCAGCCCCAGCATTTT.

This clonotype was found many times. The CDR3 loop is CASSEDRTNEKLFF. CDR3 nucleotide sequence: TGTGCCAGCAGTGAAGACAGAACTAATGAAAAACTGTTTTTT. The gene calls are TRBV2 and TRBJ1-4, with no clear D. Germline CDR1 SNHLY, CDR2 FYNNEI. Trimming removed 1 base at V and 1 base at J, with 4 bases between. This CDR3 is built from 14 residues.

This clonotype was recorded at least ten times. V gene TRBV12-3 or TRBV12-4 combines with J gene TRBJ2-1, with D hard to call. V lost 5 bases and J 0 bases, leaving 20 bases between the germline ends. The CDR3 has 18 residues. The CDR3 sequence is CASSPVGRIAGSYNEQFF. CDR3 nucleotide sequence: TGTGCCAGCAGTCCAGTCGGACGGATCGCCGGCTCCTACAATGAGCAGTTCTTC.

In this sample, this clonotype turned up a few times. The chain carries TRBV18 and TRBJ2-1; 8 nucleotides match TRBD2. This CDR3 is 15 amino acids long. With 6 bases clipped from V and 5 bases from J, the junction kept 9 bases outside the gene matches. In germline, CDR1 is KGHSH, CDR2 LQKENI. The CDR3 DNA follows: TGTGCCAGCTCCCAACCGGGACTAGAAGACAATGAGCAGTTCTTC. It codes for CASSQPGLEDNEQFF.

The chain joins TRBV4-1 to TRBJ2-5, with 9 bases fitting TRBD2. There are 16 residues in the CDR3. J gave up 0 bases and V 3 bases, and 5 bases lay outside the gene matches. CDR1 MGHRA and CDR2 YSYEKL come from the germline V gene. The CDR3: CASSQGGTSNQETQYF. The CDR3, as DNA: TGCGCCAGCAGCCAGGGGGGGACTAGCAACCAAGAGACCCAGTACTTC.

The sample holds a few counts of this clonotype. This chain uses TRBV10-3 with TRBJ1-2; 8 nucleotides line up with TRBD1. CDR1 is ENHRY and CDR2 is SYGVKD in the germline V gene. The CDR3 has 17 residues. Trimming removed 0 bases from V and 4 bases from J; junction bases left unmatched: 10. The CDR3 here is CAISESRTGTRVYGYTF. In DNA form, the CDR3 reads TGTGCCATCAGTGAGTCTCGGACAGGGACTAGAGTCTATGGCTACACCTTC.

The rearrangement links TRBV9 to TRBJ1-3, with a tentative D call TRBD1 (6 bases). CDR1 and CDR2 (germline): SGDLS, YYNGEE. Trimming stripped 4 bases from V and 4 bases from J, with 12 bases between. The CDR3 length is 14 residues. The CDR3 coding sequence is TGTGCCAGCAGCACCAACAGGGCGGGAAACACCATATATTTT. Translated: CASSTNRAGNTIYF.

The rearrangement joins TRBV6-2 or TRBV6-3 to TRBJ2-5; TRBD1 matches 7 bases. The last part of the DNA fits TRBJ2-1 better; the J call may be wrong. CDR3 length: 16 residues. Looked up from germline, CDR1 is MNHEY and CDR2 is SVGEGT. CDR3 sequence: CASSYWQGRGQETQFF. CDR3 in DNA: TGTGCCAGCAGTTACTGGCAGGGAAGGGGGCAAGAGACCCAGTTCTTC.

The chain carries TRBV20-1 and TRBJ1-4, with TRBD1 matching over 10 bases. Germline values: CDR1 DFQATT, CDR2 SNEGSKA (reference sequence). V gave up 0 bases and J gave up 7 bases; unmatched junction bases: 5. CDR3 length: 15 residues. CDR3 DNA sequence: TGCAGTGCTAGAGATTCCGGGACAGGGGTTGAAAAACTGTTTTTT. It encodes CSARDSGTGVEKLFF.

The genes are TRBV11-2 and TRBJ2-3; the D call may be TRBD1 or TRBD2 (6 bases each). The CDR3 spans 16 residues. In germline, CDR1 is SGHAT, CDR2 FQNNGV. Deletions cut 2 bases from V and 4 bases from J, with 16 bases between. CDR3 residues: CASSLLPGANADTQYF. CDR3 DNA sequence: TGTGCCAGCAGCTTACTACCGGGGGCGAATGCAGATACGCAGTATTTT.

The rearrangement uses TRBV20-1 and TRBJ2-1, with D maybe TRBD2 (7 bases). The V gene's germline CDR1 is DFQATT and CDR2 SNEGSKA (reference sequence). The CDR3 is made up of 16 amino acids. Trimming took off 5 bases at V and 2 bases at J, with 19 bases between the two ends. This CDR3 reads CSAPRGGHATYNEQFF. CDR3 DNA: TGCAGTGCTCCAAGGGGGGGCCATGCTACCTACAATGAGCAGTTCTTC.

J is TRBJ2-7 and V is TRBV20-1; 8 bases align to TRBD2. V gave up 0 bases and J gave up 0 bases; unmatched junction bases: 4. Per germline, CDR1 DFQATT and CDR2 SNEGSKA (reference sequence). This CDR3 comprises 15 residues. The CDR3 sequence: CSARDQRGSSYEQYF. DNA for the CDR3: TGCAGTGCTAGAGATCAGCGGGGGAGCTCCTACGAGCAGTACTTC.

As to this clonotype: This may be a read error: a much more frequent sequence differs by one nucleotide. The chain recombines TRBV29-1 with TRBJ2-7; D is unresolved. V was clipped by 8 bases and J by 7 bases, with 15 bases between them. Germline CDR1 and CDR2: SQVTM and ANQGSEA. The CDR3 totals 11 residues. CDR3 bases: TGCAGCACAAAAAGCGTCAATGAGCAGTACTTC. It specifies CSTKSVNEQYF.

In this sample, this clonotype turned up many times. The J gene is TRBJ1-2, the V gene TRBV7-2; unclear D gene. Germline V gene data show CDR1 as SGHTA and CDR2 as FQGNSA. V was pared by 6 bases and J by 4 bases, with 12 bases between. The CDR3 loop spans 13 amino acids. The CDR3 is CASSLAEIYGYTF. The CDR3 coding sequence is TGTGCCAGCAGTTTGGCAGAGATCTATGGCTACACCTTC.

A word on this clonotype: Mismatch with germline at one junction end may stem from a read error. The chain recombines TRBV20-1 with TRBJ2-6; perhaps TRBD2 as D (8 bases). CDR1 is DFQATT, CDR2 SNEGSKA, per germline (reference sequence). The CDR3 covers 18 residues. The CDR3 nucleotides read TGCAGTGCTGTGCTACCGGGACTAGGGGGCTCTGGGGCCAACGTCCTGGCTTTC. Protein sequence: CSAVLPGLGGSGANVLAF.

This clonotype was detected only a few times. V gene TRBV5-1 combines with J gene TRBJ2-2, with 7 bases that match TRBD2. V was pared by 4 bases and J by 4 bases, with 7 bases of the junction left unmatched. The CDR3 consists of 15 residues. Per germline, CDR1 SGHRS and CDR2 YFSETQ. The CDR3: CASSRGTTGTGELFF. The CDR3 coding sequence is TGCGCCAGCAGCCGGGGGACTACCGGCACCGGGGAGCTGTTTTTT.

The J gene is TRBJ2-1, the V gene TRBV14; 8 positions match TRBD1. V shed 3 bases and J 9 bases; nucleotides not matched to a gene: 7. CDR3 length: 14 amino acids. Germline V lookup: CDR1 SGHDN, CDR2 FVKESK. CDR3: CASSHRQGLGEQFF. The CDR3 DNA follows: TGTGCCAGCAGCCACCGACAGGGGCTGGGTGAGCAGTTCTTC.

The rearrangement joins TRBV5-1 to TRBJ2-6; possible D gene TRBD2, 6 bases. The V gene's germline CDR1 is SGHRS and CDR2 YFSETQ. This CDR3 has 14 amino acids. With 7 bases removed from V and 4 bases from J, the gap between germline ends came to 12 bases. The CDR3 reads CASEEGSGANVLTF. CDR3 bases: TGCGCCAGCGAGGAGGGATCAGGGGCCAACGTCCTGACTTTC.

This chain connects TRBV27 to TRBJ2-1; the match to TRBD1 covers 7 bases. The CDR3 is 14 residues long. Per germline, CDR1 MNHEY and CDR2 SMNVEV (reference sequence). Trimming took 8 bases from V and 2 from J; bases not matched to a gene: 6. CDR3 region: CASGDRDPYNEQFF. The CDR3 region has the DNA TGTGCCAGCGGAGACAGGGACCCCTACAATGAGCAGTTCTTC.